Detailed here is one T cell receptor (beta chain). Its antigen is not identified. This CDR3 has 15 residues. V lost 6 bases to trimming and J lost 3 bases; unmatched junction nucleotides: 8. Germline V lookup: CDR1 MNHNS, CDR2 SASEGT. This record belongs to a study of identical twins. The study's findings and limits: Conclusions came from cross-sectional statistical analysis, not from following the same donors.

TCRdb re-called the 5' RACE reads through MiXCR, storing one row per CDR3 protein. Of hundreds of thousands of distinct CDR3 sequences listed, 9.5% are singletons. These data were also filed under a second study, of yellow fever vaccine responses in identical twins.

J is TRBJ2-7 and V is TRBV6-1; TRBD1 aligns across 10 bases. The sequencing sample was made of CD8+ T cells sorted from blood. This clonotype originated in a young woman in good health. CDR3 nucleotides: TGTGCCAGCAGGGAAACGACAGGGGGCAACTACGAGCAGTACTTC. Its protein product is CASRETTGGNYEQYF.